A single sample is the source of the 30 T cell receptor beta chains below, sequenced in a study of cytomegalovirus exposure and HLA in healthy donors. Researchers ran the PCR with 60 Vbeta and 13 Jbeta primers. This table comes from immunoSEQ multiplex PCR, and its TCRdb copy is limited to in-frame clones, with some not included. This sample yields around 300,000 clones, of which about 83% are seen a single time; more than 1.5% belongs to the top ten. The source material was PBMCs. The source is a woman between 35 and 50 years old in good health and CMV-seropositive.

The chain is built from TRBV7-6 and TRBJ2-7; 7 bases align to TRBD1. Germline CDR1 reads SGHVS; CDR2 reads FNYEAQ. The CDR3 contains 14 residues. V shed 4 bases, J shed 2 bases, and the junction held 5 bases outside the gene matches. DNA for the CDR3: TGTGCCAGCAGCTCAGGACAGGCAGCCTACGAGCAGTACTTC. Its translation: CASSSGQAAYEQYF.

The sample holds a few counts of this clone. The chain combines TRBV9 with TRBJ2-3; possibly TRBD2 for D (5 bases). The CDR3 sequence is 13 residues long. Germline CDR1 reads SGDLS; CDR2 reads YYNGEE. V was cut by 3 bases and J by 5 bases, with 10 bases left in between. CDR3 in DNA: TGTGCCAGCAGCGCCCGGGGTGTAGATACGCAGTATTTT. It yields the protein CASSARGVDTQYF.

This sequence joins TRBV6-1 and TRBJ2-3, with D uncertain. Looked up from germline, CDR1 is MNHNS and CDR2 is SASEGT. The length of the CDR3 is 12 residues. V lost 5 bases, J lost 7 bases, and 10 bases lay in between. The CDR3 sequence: CASSLDRYTQYF. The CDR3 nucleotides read TGTGCCAGCAGTCTAGACCGCTATACGCAGTATTTT.

CDR3 sequence: CASSYSVRGTEAFF. CDR3 nucleotide sequence: TGTGCCAGCAGTTACTCTGTACGGGGCACTGAAGCTTTCTTT. The chain joins TRBV6-5 to TRBJ1-1; D gene uncertain. This CDR3 is 14 amino acids long. Trimming removed 0 bases at V and 4 bases at J, with 9 bases between. The germline V gene encodes CDR1 MNHEY and CDR2 SVGAGI.

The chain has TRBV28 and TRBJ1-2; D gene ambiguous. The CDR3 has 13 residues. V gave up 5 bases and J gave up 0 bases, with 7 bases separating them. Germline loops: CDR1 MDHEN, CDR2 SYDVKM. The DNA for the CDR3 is TGTGCCAGCAGTCAGCAGGCTAACTATGGCTACACCTTC. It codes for CASSQQANYGYTF.

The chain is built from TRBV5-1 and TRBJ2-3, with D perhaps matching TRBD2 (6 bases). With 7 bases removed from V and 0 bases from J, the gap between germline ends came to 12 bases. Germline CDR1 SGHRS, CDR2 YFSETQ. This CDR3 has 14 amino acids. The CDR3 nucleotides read TGCGCCAGCGACGGCGGGGAAAGCACAGATACGCAGTATTTT. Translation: CASDGGESTDTQYF. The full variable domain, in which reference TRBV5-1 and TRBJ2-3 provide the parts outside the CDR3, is KAGVTQTPRYLIKTRGQQVTLSCSPISGHRSVSWYQQTPGQGLQFLFEYFSETQRNKGNFPGRFSGRQFSNSRSEMNVSTLELGDSALYLCASDGGESTDTQYFGPGTRLTVL.

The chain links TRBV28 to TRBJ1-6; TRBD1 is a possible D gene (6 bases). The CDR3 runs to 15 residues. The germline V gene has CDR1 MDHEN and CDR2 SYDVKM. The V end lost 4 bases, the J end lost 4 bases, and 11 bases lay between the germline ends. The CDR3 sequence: CASSSEQGYNSPLHF. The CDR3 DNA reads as TGTGCCAGCAGTTCCGAGCAGGGGTATAATTCACCCCTCCACTTT. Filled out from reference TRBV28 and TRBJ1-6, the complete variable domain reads DVKVTQSSRYLVKRTGEKVFLECVQDMDHENMFWYRQDPGLGLRLIYFSYDVKMKEKGDIPEGYSVSREKKERFSLILESASTNQTSMYLCASSSEQGYNSPLHFGNGTRLTVT.

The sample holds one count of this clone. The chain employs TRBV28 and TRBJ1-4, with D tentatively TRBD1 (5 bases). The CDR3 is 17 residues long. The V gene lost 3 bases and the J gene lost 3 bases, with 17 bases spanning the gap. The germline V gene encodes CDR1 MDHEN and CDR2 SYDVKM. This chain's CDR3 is CASSFWSGFGANEKLFF. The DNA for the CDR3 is TGTGCCAGCAGTTTTTGGTCAGGGTTTGGGGCTAATGAAAAACTGTTTTTT.

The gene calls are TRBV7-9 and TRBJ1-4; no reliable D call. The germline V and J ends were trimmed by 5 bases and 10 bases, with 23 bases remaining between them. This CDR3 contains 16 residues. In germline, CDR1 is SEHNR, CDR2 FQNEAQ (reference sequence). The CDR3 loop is CASSPRDGEGPRKLFF. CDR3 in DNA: TGTGCCAGCAGCCCAAGGGATGGAGAGGGCCCCCGAAAACTGTTTTTT.

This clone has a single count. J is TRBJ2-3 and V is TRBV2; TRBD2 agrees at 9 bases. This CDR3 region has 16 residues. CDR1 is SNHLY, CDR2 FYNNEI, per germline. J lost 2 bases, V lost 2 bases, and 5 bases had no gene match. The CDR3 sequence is CASSEIIAGATDTQYF. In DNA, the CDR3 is TGTGCCAGCAGTGAAATCATAGCGGGGGCCACAGATACGCAGTATTTT.

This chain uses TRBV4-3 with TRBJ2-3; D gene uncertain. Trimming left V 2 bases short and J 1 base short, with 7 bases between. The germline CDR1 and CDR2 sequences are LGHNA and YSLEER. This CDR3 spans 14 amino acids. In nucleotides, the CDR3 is TGCGCCAGCAGCCAATATCGGGGCACAGATACGCAGTATTTT. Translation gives CASSQYRGTDTQYF.

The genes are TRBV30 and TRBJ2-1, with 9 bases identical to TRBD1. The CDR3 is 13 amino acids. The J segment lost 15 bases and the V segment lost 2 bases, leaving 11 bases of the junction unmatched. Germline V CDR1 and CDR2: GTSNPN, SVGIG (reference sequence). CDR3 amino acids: CAWSTTGTGKLFF. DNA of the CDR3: TGTGCCTGGAGTACCACCGGGACAGGGAAACTGTTCTTC. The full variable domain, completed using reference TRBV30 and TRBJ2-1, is SQTIHQWPATLVQPVGSPLSLECTVEGTSNPNLYWYRQAAGRGLQLLFYSVGIGQISSEVPQNLSASRPQDRQFILSSKKLLLSDSGFYLCAWSTTGTGKLFFGPGTRLTVL.

The CDR3: CASSETSGLQETQYF. The CDR3 coding sequence is TGTGCCAGCTCAGAGACTAGCGGGCTACAAGAGACCCAGTACTTC. This chain uses TRBV27 with TRBJ2-5, with TRBD2 matching 10 bases. Trimming removed 8 bases from V and 2 bases from J; junction bases left unmatched: 8. Germline lookup yields CDR1 MNHEY and CDR2 SMNVEV (reference sequence). This CDR3 has 15 residues.

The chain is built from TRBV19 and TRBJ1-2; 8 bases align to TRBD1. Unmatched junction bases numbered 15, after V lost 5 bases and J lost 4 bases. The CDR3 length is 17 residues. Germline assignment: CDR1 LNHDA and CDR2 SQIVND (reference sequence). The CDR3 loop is CASSAGIGGQGGYGYTF. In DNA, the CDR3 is TGTGCCAGTAGTGCGGGGATAGGAGGACAGGGCGGCTATGGCTACACCTTC.

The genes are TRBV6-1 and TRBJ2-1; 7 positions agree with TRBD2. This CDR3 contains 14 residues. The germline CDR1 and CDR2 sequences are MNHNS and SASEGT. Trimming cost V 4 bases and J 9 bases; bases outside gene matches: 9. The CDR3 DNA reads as TGTGCCAGCAGTGCCCCGGCGGGAGAGGGTGAGCAGTTCTTC. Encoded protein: CASSAPAGEGEQFF.

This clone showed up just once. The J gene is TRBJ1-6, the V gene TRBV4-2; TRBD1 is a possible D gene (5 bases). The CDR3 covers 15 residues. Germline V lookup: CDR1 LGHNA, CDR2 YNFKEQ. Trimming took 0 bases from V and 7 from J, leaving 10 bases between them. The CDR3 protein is CASSQEVDKNSPLHF. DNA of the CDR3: TGTGCCAGCAGCCAAGAAGTGGACAAAAATTCACCCCTCCACTTT.

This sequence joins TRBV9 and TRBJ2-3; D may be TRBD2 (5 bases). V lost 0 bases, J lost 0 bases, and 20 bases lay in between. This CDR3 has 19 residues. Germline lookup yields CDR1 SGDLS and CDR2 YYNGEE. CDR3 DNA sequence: TGTGCCAGCAGCGTAGATTGGTTGGAGTTGGGCGGGAGCACAGATACGCAGTATTTT. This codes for CASSVDWLELGGSTDTQYF.

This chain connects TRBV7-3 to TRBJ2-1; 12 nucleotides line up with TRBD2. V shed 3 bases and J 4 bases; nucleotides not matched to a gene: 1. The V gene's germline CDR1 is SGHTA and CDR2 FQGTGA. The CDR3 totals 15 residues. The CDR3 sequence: CASSFTSGRYNEQFF. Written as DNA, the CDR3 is TGTGCCAGCAGCTTTACTAGCGGGAGGTACAATGAGCAGTTCTTC.

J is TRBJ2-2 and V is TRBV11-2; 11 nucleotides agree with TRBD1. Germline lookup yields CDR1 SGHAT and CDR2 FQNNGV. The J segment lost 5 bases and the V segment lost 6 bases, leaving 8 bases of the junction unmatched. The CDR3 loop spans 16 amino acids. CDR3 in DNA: TGTGCCAGCAGGGACCGGGACAGGGGGAATACCGGGGAGCTGTTTTTT. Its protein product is CASRDRDRGNTGELFF.

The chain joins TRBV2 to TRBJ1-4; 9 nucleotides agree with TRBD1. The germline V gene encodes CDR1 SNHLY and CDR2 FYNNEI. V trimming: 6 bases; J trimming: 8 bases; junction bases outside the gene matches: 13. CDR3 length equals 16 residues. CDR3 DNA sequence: TGTGCCAGCAGGCCCTCCGGGACAGGGTTGTACGAAAAACTGTTTTTT. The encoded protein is CASRPSGTGLYEKLFF.

CDR3 DNA sequence: TGTGCCAGCAGCTTAGGTGGCCCCAACACTGAAGCTTTCTTT. Amino acids: CASSLGGPNTEAFF. The J gene is TRBJ1-1, the V gene TRBV7-6, with D hard to call. Germline V gene data show CDR1 as SGHVS and CDR2 as FNYEAQ. This CDR3 region has 14 residues. V was cut by 1 base and J by 2 bases, with 8 bases left in between.

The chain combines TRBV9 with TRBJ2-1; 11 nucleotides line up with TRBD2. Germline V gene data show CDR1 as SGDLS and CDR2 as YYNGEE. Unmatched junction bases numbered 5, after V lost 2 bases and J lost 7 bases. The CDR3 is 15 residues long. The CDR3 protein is CASSVPGLAVNEQFF. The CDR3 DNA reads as TGTGCCAGCAGCGTCCCGGGACTAGCGGTAAATGAGCAGTTCTTC.

The CDR3 bases are TGCAGCGTTAGGAGTCATAGCAATCAGCCCCAGCATTTT. Its protein product is CSVRSHSNQPQHF. V is TRBV29-1 and J is TRBJ1-5, with D unresolved. Trimming shortened V by 5 bases and J by 0 bases, and 8 bases separated the two germline ends. Germline V gene data show CDR1 as SQVTM and CDR2 as ANQGSEA. This CDR3 has 13 amino acids.

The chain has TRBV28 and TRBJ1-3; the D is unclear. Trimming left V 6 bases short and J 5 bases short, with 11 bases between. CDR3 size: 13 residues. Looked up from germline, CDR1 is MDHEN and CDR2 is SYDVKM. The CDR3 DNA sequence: TGTGCCAGCAGGGTCGCCAGTAGAAACACCATATATTTT. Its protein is CASRVASRNTIYF. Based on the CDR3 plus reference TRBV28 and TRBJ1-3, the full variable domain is DVKVTQSSRYLVKRTGEKVFLECVQDMDHENMFWYRQDPGLGLRLIYFSYDVKMKEKGDIPEGYSVSREKKERFSLILESASTNQTSMYLCASRVASRNTIYFGEGSWLTVV.

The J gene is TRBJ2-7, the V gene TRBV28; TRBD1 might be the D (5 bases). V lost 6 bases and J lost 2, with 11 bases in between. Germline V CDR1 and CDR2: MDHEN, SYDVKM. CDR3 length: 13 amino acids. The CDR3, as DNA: TGTGCCAGCAGGATTGACAGAACCTACGAGCAGTACTTC. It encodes CASRIDRTYEQYF. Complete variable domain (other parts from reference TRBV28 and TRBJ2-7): DVKVTQSSRYLVKRTGEKVFLECVQDMDHENMFWYRQDPGLGLRLIYFSYDVKMKEKGDIPEGYSVSREKKERFSLILESASTNQTSMYLCASRIDRTYEQYFGPGTRLTVT.

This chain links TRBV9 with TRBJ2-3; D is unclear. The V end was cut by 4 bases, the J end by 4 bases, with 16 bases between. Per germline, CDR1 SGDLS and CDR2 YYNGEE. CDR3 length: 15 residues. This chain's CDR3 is CASSLDSPTADTQYF. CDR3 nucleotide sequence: TGTGCCAGCAGCCTAGACTCGCCCACCGCAGATACGCAGTATTTT.

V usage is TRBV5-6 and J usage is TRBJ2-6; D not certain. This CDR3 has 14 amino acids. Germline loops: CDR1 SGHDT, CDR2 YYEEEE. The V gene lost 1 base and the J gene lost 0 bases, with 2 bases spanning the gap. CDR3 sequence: CASSLYSGANVLTF. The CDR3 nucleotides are TGTGCCAGCAGCTTGTACTCTGGGGCCAACGTCCTGACTTTC.

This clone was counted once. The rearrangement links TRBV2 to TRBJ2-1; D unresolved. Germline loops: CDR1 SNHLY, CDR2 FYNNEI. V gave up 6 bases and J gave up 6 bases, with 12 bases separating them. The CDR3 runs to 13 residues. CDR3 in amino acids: CASSDWITNEQFF. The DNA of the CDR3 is TGTGCCAGCAGCGACTGGATCACCAATGAGCAGTTCTTC.

The CDR3 loop reads CASSRSGTGNTEAFF. The CDR3 DNA reads as TGTGCCAGCAGCCGATCCGGGACAGGGAACACTGAAGCTTTCTTT. The chain uses TRBV13 and TRBJ1-1; 8 bases agree with TRBD1. CDR1 is PRHDT, CDR2 FYEKMQ, per germline (reference sequence). This CDR3 comprises 15 residues. V shed 5 bases, J shed 1 base, and the junction held 6 bases outside the gene matches.

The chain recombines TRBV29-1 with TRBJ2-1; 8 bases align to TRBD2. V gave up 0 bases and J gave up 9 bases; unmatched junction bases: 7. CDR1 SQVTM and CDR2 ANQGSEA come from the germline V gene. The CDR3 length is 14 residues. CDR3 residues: CSVEDMSGGGEQFF. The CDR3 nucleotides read TGCAGCGTTGAAGACATGTCGGGAGGGGGTGAGCAGTTCTTC.